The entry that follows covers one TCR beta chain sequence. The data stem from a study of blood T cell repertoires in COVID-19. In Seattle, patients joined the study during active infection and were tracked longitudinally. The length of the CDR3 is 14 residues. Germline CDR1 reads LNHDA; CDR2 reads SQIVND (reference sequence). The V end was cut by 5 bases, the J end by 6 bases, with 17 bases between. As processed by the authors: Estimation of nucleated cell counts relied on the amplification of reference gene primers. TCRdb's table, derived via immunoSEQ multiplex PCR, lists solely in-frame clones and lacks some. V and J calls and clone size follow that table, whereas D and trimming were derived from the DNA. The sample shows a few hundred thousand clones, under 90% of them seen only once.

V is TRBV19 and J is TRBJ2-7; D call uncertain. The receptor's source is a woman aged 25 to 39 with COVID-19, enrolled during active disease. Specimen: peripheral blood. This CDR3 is CASSAPGELGEQYF. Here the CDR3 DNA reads TGTGCCAGTAGTGCCCCCGGAGAGTTGGGCGAGCAGTACTTC.